Below, one T cell receptor (beta chain) is given with its context. Its antigen is unidentified. The sample comes from a study of graft-versus-host responses after intestinal transplantation. Assay: immunoSEQ multiplex PCR; the TCRdb copy retains only in-frame clones and omits some. Of about 120,000 clones in the sample, about 95% are singletons; the top ten hold more than 2.5%. The specimen comprised unstimulated CD8+ T cells sorted from spleen or lymph node cells, sampled before intestinal transplant. The TCR was taken from a human donor who received an intestinal transplant.

The CDR3 spells CASSQDAYNEQFF. In DNA, the CDR3 is TGCGCCAGCAGCCAAGACGCTTACAATGAGCAGTTCTTC. V usage is TRBV4-1 and J usage is TRBJ2-1; D uncertain. The germline V and J ends were trimmed by 0 bases and 4 bases, with 4 bases remaining between them. Germline loops: CDR1 MGHRA, CDR2 YSYEKL. The CDR3 covers 13 residues.